This T cell receptor (beta chain) derives from a study of CD8+CD57+ T cells in acquired aplastic anemia. At the level of the study: DNA recovered from sorted CD4+ and CD8+ cells had a mean of approximately 3.4 ug.

The study profiled TCR beta VDJ and CDR3 using genomic DNA as template. TCRdb reanalysed the reads using MiXCR and keeps one entry per CDR3 protein. The sample lists around 150,000 distinct CDR3 sequences, over 55% occurring once. Sequenced patients had shown CD8+CD57+ cell expansion by flow cytometry. The V end was cut by 5 bases, the J end by 3 bases, with 17 bases between. This CDR3 comprises 15 residues. CDR1 is SEHNR and CDR2 is FQNEAQ in the germline V gene (reference sequence). The receptor comes from a human donor with aplastic anemia. Sequenced input: sorted CD4+, CD8+, or CD8+CD57+ T cells (not recorded which) from PBMCs. The rearrangement joins TRBV7-9 to TRBJ2-7; tentatively, D is TRBD2 (6 bases). The CDR3 region has the DNA TGTGCCAGCAGCCCGGGGACTTCTGCCTACTACGAGCAGTACTTC. As protein: CASSPGTSAYYEQYF.